The present T cell receptor (beta chain) was sequenced within a study of early T cells in non-severe SARS-CoV-2 infection. Study-level background: Unsorted whole blood bulk RNA was sequenced, with unpaired chains.

Individual cDNA molecules received unique molecular identifiers. A single record per CDR3 protein comes from TCRdb applying MiXCR to the 5' RACE reads. The sample lists under 35,000 distinct CDR3 sequences; roughly 5% were seen once. Broader study findings: Reliance on VDJdb matching favored anti-spike CD8 responses; private and CD4 specificities were missed.

This clonotype was detected only a few times. The target antigen is unknown. Trimming shortened V by 0 bases and J by 3 bases, and 6 bases separated the two germline ends. The germline V gene has CDR1 SGHAT and CDR2 FQNNGV. The CDR3 is 13 amino acids. The receptor comes from an adult who was a healthcare worker with PCR-confirmed SARS-CoV-2 infection or an uninfected control (not recorded which). V gene TRBV11-2 combines with J gene TRBJ2-7; D remains unclear. Sequenced input: whole blood. This chain's CDR3 is CASSLDTFYEQYF. The CDR3 bases are TGTGCCAGCAGCTTAGATACCTTCTACGAGCAGTACTTC.